A selection of T cell receptor beta chains follows, all from one sample in a study of OX40 agonist ivuxolimab in advanced cancers. TCRdb keeps only in-frame clones here, not all; method: immunoSEQ multiplex PCR. The sample lists some 60,000 clones, roughly 90% occurring once. The specimen was CD4+ or CD8+ T cells sorted from blood, collected in a trial of the OX40 agonist ivuxolimab. The receptors derive from an adult with an advanced solid tumor such as melanoma, head and neck, liver or kidney cancer. CDR3s include the opening cysteine and the closing phenylalanine or tryptophan. D genes are given only for firm matches. Clone size is given for some rows only: seen once, a few or many times, or a class if the clone is expanded.

clone_size: NA
v_call: TRBV6-5
j_call: TRBJ2-7
d_call: NA
cdr3_nt: TGTGCCAGCAGTCGTGGTTACGAGCAGTACTTC
cdr3_aa: CASSRGYEQYF

clone_size: NA
v_call: TRBV21-1
j_call: TRBJ2-3
d_call: NA
cdr3_nt: TGTGCCAGCAAGAAGGGACTAGCAGCAGATACGCAGTATTTT
cdr3_aa: CASKKGLAADTQYF

clone_size: NA
v_call: TRBV10-1
j_call: TRBJ2-1
d_call: NA
cdr3_nt: TGCGCCAGCAGTGAGCGGCATACCCTTTTCGCGGGACCCTACAATGAGCAGTTCTTC
cdr3_aa: CASSERHTLFAGPYNEQFF

clone_size: NA
v_call: TRBV6-1
j_call: TRBJ2-1
d_call: TRBD2
cdr3_nt: TGTGCCAGCGGGCGGGAGTCCCACAATGAGCAGTTCTTC
cdr3_aa: CASGRESHNEQFF

clone_size: NA
v_call: TRBV5-1
j_call: TRBJ2-7
d_call: TRBD2
cdr3_nt: TGCGCCAGCAGTCGGGACGCGGGGGTTTTCGAGCAGTACTTC
cdr3_aa: CASSRDAGVFEQYF

clone_size: NA
v_call: TRBV6-5
j_call: TRBJ2-1
d_call: NA
cdr3_nt: TGTGCCAGCAGTTACGGAGGGGGCGGGTACAATGAGCAGTTCTTC
cdr3_aa: CASSYGGGGYNEQFF

clone_size: NA
v_call: TRBV29-1
j_call: TRBJ2-7
d_call: NA
cdr3_nt: TGCAGCGTTGAGGTCGGCCCCTACGAGCAGTACTTC
cdr3_aa: CSVEVGPYEQYF

clone_size: NA
v_call: TRBV6-1
j_call: TRBJ2-6
d_call: NA
cdr3_nt: TGTGCCAGCACAACGCACTCTGGGGCCAACGTCCTGACTTTC
cdr3_aa: CASTTHSGANVLTF

clone_size: NA
v_call: TRBV4-2
j_call: TRBJ2-1
d_call: NA
cdr3_nt: TGTGCCAGCAGCCCCTCGGGAGGTCTTGGACAGTGGGGTGGTGAGCAGTTCTTC
cdr3_aa: CASSPSGGLGQWGGEQFF

clone_size: NA
v_call: TRBV13
j_call: TRBJ2-5
d_call: NA
cdr3_nt: TGTGCCAGCAGCAAAGTAGAGACCCAGTACTTC
cdr3_aa: CASSKVETQYF

clone_size: NA
v_call: TRBV6-5
j_call: TRBJ2-7
d_call: NA
cdr3_nt: TGTGCCAGCAGTGAATTCGACAGCCACTACGAGCAGTACTTC
cdr3_aa: CASSEFDSHYEQYF

clone_size: NA
v_call: TRBV19
j_call: TRBJ2-2
d_call: NA
cdr3_nt: TGTGCCAGTAGCTGGGGGCTTGACACCGGGGAGCTGTTTTTT
cdr3_aa: CASSWGLDTGELFF

clone_size: NA
v_call: TRBV5-1
j_call: TRBJ2-1
d_call: NA
cdr3_nt: TGCGCCAGCAGCTTGGGTCAGGGAGAGCAGTTCTTC
cdr3_aa: CASSLGQGEQFF

clone_size: few
v_call: TRBV7-9
j_call: TRBJ2-3
d_call: TRBD2
cdr3_nt: TGTGCCAGCAGCTTACAATCGCCCCGACTAGCGGGAGGGCTTGGTACGCAGTATTTT
cdr3_aa: CASSLQSPRLAGGLGTQYF

clone_size: NA
v_call: TRBV23-1
j_call: TRBJ2-7
d_call: NA
cdr3_nt: TGCGCCAGCAGTCAATCGAAATTGTGGGAGGAGTACGAGCAGTACTTC
cdr3_aa: CASSQSKLWEEYEQYF

clone_size: NA
v_call: TRBV6-1
j_call: TRBJ1-5
d_call: NA
cdr3_nt: TGTGCCAGCAGTGAAGCAGCCGGGGCGTACGGCAATCAGCCCCAGCATTTT
cdr3_aa: CASSEAAGAYGNQPQHF

clone_size: NA
v_call: TRBV7-6
j_call: TRBJ2-2
d_call: NA
cdr3_nt: TGTGCCAGCAGCTTACCGGGAGCCCCGTGGCTGTTTTTT
cdr3_aa: CASSLPGAPWLFF

clone_size: NA
v_call: TRBV10-3
j_call: TRBJ2-5
d_call: NA
cdr3_nt: TGTGCCATCAGTGAGATGTTGGAGGGAACAGAGACCCAGTACTTC
cdr3_aa: CAISEMLEGTETQYF

clone_size: NA
v_call: TRBV5-4
j_call: TRBJ1-4
d_call: NA
cdr3_nt: TGTGCCAGCAGCTTTTGGGGTGACTATGAAAAACTGTTTTTT
cdr3_aa: CASSFWGDYEKLFF

clone_size: NA
v_call: TRBV25-1
j_call: TRBJ1-1
d_call: TRBD1
cdr3_nt: TGTGCCAGCAGTGAATATATGACAGGGGGCAATGATGAAGCTTTCTTT
cdr3_aa: CASSEYMTGGNDEAFF

clone_size: NA
v_call: TRBV7-2
j_call: TRBJ2-5
d_call: NA
cdr3_nt: TGTGCCAGCAGGGAGTTAGGGGTTTCGGCTGAGACCCAGTACTTC
cdr3_aa: CASRELGVSAETQYF

clone_size: NA
v_call: TRBV9
j_call: TRBJ1-4
d_call: TRBD1
cdr3_nt: TGTGCCAGCAGCCTGAGGACAGGGACTAATGAAAAACTGTTTTTT
cdr3_aa: CASSLRTGTNEKLFF

clone_size: NA
v_call: TRBV27
j_call: TRBJ2-7
d_call: TRBD1
cdr3_nt: TGTGCCAGCAGTCTGAGACAGGGGTCGGCCTACGAGCAGTACTTC
cdr3_aa: CASSLRQGSAYEQYF

clone_size: once
v_call: TRBV7-9
j_call: TRBJ2-1
d_call: NA
cdr3_nt: TGTGCCAGCAGCTTGGGGGACGTCTACAATGAGCAGTTCTTC
cdr3_aa: CASSLGDVYNEQFF

clone_size: NA
v_call: TRBV19
j_call: TRBJ2-1
d_call: TRBD2
cdr3_nt: TGTGCCAGTAGTATGAGGCGGGAGTTCAACAATGAGCAGTTCTTC
cdr3_aa: CASSMRREFNNEQFF

clone_size: NA
v_call: TRBV25-1
j_call: TRBJ2-5
d_call: TRBD2
cdr3_nt: TGTGCCAGCAGTGAAGGGTTTGCTAGCGGGTACCAAGAGACCCAGTACTTC
cdr3_aa: CASSEGFASGYQETQYF

clone_size: NA
v_call: TRBV10-3
j_call: TRBJ2-1
d_call: TRBD2
cdr3_nt: TGTGCCATCCGGACTAGCGGGTTGGATGAGCAGTTCTTC
cdr3_aa: CAIRTSGLDEQFF

clone_size: NA
v_call: TRBV7-9
j_call: TRBJ2-1
d_call: TRBD2
cdr3_nt: TGTGCCAGCAGCTTAGGTAGCGGGAATGAGCAGTTCTTC
cdr3_aa: CASSLGSGNEQFF